These 30 T cell receptor beta chains originate from one sample sequenced in a study of blood T cell repertoires in COVID-19. The table came from immunoSEQ multiplex PCR; TCRdb's copy has only in-frame clones and leaves some out. The sample shows just over 70,000 clones, around three quarters of them seen only once. Sequenced: peripheral blood. These receptors were obtained from a woman in her seventies with acute or convalescent COVID-19.

The CDR3, as DNA: TGTGCCAGCAGCTTTGCCGCAGGGGGACTCTATGGCTACACCTTC. Encoded protein: CASSFAAGGLYGYTF. This chain uses TRBV5-5 with TRBJ1-2; 7 bases map to TRBD1. The V segment lost 2 bases and the J segment 4 bases; nucleotides outside the gene matches: 8. The CDR3 is 15 residues long. Germline V lookup: CDR1 SGHKS, CDR2 YYEKEE (reference sequence).

V usage is TRBV20-1 and J usage is TRBJ2-7; no clear D. This CDR3 has 11 residues. Germline CDR1 is DFQATT and CDR2 is SNEGSKA (reference sequence). V was cut by 2 bases and J by 7 bases, with 9 bases left in between. CDR3 in amino acids: CSARLPSEQYF. The CDR3 nucleotides are TGCAGTGCTAGACTCCCCTCGGAGCAGTACTTC.

The chain recombines TRBV29-1 with TRBJ1-3, with D unclear. The CDR3 consists of 11 residues. Germline-derived CDR1 and CDR2 are SQVTM and ANQGSEA. The V gene lost 6 bases and the J gene lost 1 base, with 4 bases spanning the gap. CDR3 region: CSVVSGNTIYF. As DNA, the CDR3 is TGCAGCGTCGTATCTGGAAACACCATATATTTT. The whole variable domain, filled in from reference TRBV29-1 and TRBJ1-3, reads SAVISQKPSRDICQRGTSLTIQCQVDSQVTMMFWYRQQPGQSLTLIATANQGSEATYESGFVIDKFPISRPNLTFSTLTVSNMSPEDSSIYLCSVVSGNTIYFGEGSWLTVV.

The chain is built from TRBV12-3 or TRBV12-4 and TRBJ2-7; D remains ambiguous. This CDR3 region has 13 residues. Trimming pared 6 bases from V and 3 bases from J, leaving 12 bases between. CDR3 bases: TGTGCCAGCAGCCCAGACTTGGGCTACGAGCAGTACTTC. Its protein product is CASSPDLGYEQYF.

The V and J genes are TRBV19 and TRBJ2-3; 8 bases fit TRBD1. Germline V gene lookup returns CDR1 LNHDA and CDR2 SQIVND (reference sequence). Germline trimming cut 9 bases from V and 3 bases from J; bases unmatched to any gene: 5. The CDR3 sequence is 13 residues long. The CDR3 is CASGQGATDTQYF. The CDR3 DNA follows: TGTGCCAGCGGACAGGGAGCAACAGATACGCAGTATTTT.

CDR3 DNA sequence: TGTGCCAGCAGTCAGGGTTCTGGAAACACCATATATTTT. Encoded protein: CASSQGSGNTIYF. V and J are TRBV3-1 (or the pseudogene TRBV3-2) and TRBJ1-3; TRBD1 is a possible D gene (5 bases). Germline V lookup: CDR1 LGHDT, CDR2 YNNKEL (reference sequence). This CDR3 is 13 amino acids long. Deletions cut 6 bases from V and 1 base from J, with 7 bases between.

The V call is TRBV12-3 or TRBV12-4, the J call TRBJ2-2; D unclear. The CDR3 runs 12 residues. V was cut by 9 bases and J by 3 bases, with 8 bases left in between. For the CDR3, the DNA is TGTGCCAGTAAACTTCACACCGGGGAGCTGTTTTTT. This sequence encodes CASKLHTGELFF.

This chain links TRBV7-2 with TRBJ2-7; 7 bases line up with TRBD2. Germline loops: CDR1 SGHTA, CDR2 FQGNSA. CDR3 length: 15 amino acids. After removal of 7 bases from V and 5 bases from J, the junction contained 14 bases not matched to a gene. CDR3 region: CASNSPEGLEDEQYF. The CDR3 region has the DNA TGTGCCAGCAACTCACCCGAAGGACTAGAGGACGAGCAGTACTTC.

The CDR3 bases are TGTGCCAGTAGTTGGGGCAGGGACTCCTACGAGCAGTACTTC. Amino acid sequence: CASSWGRDSYEQYF. This rearrangement joins TRBV19 to TRBJ2-7; tentatively, D is TRBD1 (5 bases). In germline, CDR1 is LNHDA, CDR2 SQIVND (reference sequence). This CDR3 spans 14 amino acids. Trimming stripped 5 bases from V and 0 bases from J, with 11 bases between.

This clone was detected once. The rearrangement uses TRBV3-1 (or the pseudogene TRBV3-2) and TRBJ2-7; 7 bases line up with TRBD1. Losses at the gene ends were 1 base for V and 0 bases for J; bases not matched to a gene: 0. The CDR3 has 14 amino acids. Germline V gene sequence: CDR1 LGHDT, CDR2 YNNKEL (reference sequence). The chain's CDR3 is CASSQGDSSYEQYF. As DNA, the CDR3 is TGTGCCAGCAGCCAAGGGGACAGCTCCTACGAGCAGTACTTC.

The CDR3 reads CASIGTGGNNQPQHF. CDR3 sequence (DNA): TGTGCCAGCATCGGTACAGGGGGCAACAATCAGCCCCAGCATTTT. The chain recombines TRBV2 with TRBJ1-5; TRBD1 matches 9 bases. CDR1 is SNHLY and CDR2 is FYNNEI in the germline V gene. The CDR3 is made up of 15 amino acids. J gave up 3 bases and V 7 bases, and 7 bases lay outside the gene matches.

There are many counts of this clone. The chain recombines TRBV6-2 or TRBV6-3 with TRBJ1-5; TRBD1 aligns across 7 bases. CDR1 and CDR2 (germline): MNHEY, SVGEGT. The CDR3 totals 15 residues. The J segment lost 1 base and the V segment lost 2 bases, leaving 2 bases of the junction unmatched. In DNA form, the CDR3 reads TGTGCCAGCAGTTACATACAGGGGAGCAATCAGCCCCAGCATTTT. Translated, it gives CASSYIQGSNQPQHF.

This sequence joins TRBV6-5 and TRBJ2-7, with D perhaps TRBD1 (5 bases). This CDR3 comprises 15 residues. CDR1 and CDR2 from the germline V gene are MNHEY and SVGAGI. Trimming stripped 0 bases from V and 1 base from J, with 10 bases between. CDR3 sequence: CASSYSRQGSYEQYF. DNA of the CDR3: TGTGCCAGCAGTTACTCGAGGCAGGGTTCCTACGAGCAGTACTTC.

Comment on this clone: A read error may produce the germline difference seen at one junction end. This chain connects TRBV9 to TRBJ2-7, with D possibly matching TRBD2 (6 bases). CDR3 length equals 17 residues. Per germline, CDR1 SGDLS and CDR2 YYNGEE. The CDR3 region is CASSVVASASSSSEQYF. DNA of the CDR3: TGTGCCAGCAGCGTAGTTGCTAGCGCGTCGTCTTCCTCCGAGCAGTACTTC.

V gene TRBV19 combines with J gene TRBJ2-2, with D perhaps matching TRBD2 (6 bases). V was pared by 5 bases and J by 7 bases, with 17 bases between. The germline V gene has CDR1 LNHDA and CDR2 SQIVND (reference sequence). The CDR3 covers 15 residues. CDR3 nucleotide sequence: TGTGCCAGTAGTGTCCCGCGGAGGGAGGTCGGGGAGCTGTTTTTT. Its protein product is CASSVPRREVGELFF.

This chain links TRBV11-2 with TRBJ1-2; TRBD1 matches 8 bases. The CDR3 length is 14 residues. V shed 2 bases and J 5 bases; nucleotides not matched to a gene: 4. The V gene's germline CDR1 is SGHAT and CDR2 FQNNGV. The CDR3 spells CASSLQTGGYGYTF. For the CDR3, the DNA is TGTGCCAGCAGCTTACAAACAGGGGGGTATGGCTACACCTTC.

This clone was seen more than once but under ten times. The chain recombines TRBV3-1 (or the pseudogene TRBV3-2) with TRBJ2-7; the D gene is possibly TRBD1 (6 bases). Germline CDR1 LGHDT, CDR2 YNNKEL (reference sequence). This CDR3 is built from 14 residues. V lost 3 bases to trimming and J lost 13 bases, with 22 bases between them. The CDR3 reads CASSQGDTQVVEYF. The CDR3 bases are TGTGCCAGCAGCCAGGGGGACACCCAAGTGGTCGAATACTTC.

The V call is TRBV15, the J call TRBJ1-2; D possibly corresponds to TRBD1 (5 bases). The CDR3 runs to 17 residues. In germline, CDR1 is LNHNV, CDR2 YYDKDF (reference sequence). The V end lost 3 bases, the J end lost 3 bases, and 20 bases lay between the germline ends. CDR3 residues: CATSSRRGGEVDYGYTF. As DNA, the CDR3 is TGTGCCACCAGCAGTCGCCGAGGAGGGGAAGTTGACTATGGCTACACCTTC.

This chain uses TRBV5-1 with TRBJ2-1; no definite D call. V was cut by 0 bases and J by 1 base, with 11 bases left in between. The CDR3 totals 16 residues. Germline V gene lookup returns CDR1 SGHRS and CDR2 YFSETQ. CDR3 sequence: CASSLVAAASYNEQFF. The CDR3 nucleotides read TGCGCCAGCAGCTTGGTCGCGGCAGCTTCCTACAATGAGCAGTTCTTC.

The CDR3 nucleotides read TGTGCCAGTAGAGCGGGGGACTATGGCTACACCTTC. This codes for CASRAGDYGYTF. The V gene is TRBV19, the J gene TRBJ1-2; possibly TRBD1 for D (5 bases). This CDR3 contains 12 residues. Per the germline V gene, CDR1 is LNHDA and CDR2 is SQIVND (reference sequence). Deletions cut 6 bases from V and 3 bases from J, with 8 bases between.

The chain joins TRBV29-1 to TRBJ1-1, with 7 positions matching TRBD1. The length of the CDR3 is 13 residues. Per germline, CDR1 SQVTM and CDR2 ANQGSEA. V lost 5 bases, J lost 7 bases, and 10 bases stayed unmatched. CDR3 DNA: TGCAGCGTTCAGTCGAGGACAGGACTTGAAGCTTTCTTT. Protein product: CSVQSRTGLEAFF.

This clone was observed a few times. As DNA, the CDR3 is TGTGCCAGCAGCTTGAGAGGGCCTGGCTACACCTTC. Translating gives CASSLRGPGYTF. The chain joins TRBV5-4 to TRBJ1-2, with D uncertain. V lost 1 base, J lost 7 bases, and 8 bases lay in between. CDR3 length: 12 amino acids. CDR1 and CDR2 (germline): SGHNT, YYREEE (reference sequence).

CDR3 in amino acids: CASSSGWGDHQPQHF. DNA for the CDR3: TGTGCCAGCAGCTCGGGGTGGGGGGATCATCAGCCCCAGCATTTT. The chain joins TRBV7-8 to TRBJ1-5, with D possibly being TRBD1 (5 bases). The CDR3 is made up of 15 amino acids. V lost 4 bases, J lost 5 bases, and 15 bases lay in between. CDR1 is SGHVS, CDR2 FQNEAQ, per germline.

The V gene is TRBV28, the J gene TRBJ2-6; D is undetermined. V lost 8 bases, J lost 0 bases, and 5 bases lay in between. The CDR3 spans 13 residues. Germline V gene data show CDR1 as MDHEN and CDR2 as SYDVKM. The CDR3 protein is CASGLSGANVLTF. CDR3 coding DNA: TGTGCCAGCGGCCTCTCTGGGGCCAACGTCCTGACTTTC.

The rearrangement links TRBV19 to TRBJ2-6; D perhaps matches TRBD1 (6 bases). Germline CDR1 LNHDA, CDR2 SQIVND (reference sequence). Trimming shortened V by 7 bases and J by 4 bases, and 14 bases separated the two germline ends. CDR3 size: 15 residues. DNA of the CDR3: TGTGCCAGTATGGGGACAATGTCCGGGGCCAACGTCCTGACTTTC. It specifies CASMGTMSGANVLTF.

The V call is TRBV3-1 (or the pseudogene TRBV3-2), the J call TRBJ2-3; the match to TRBD2 covers 9 bases. Per germline, CDR1 LGHDT and CDR2 YNNKEL (reference sequence). J lost 4 bases, V lost 0 bases, and 5 bases had no gene match. The CDR3 runs 16 residues. The CDR3 DNA reads TGTGCCAGCAGCCAAGAGTTGCGGGAGGGGTCAGATACGCAGTATTTT. It yields the protein CASSQELREGSDTQYF.

This clone was observed a handful of times. The chain couples TRBV9 to TRBJ1-1; D gene uncertain. V dropped 3 bases and J dropped 3 bases, with 15 bases sitting between them. This CDR3 has 15 residues. CDR1 and CDR2 (germline): SGDLS, YYNGEE. DNA of the CDR3: TGTGCCAGCAGCGCCTCGGGGTGGAGCGACACTGAAGCTTTCTTT. It yields the protein CASSASGWSDTEAFF.

This chain connects TRBV28 to TRBJ2-6; D gene uncertain. Germline values: CDR1 MDHEN, CDR2 SYDVKM. The CDR3 length is 12 residues. V was pared by 7 bases and J by 4 bases, with 5 bases between. The CDR3 region has the DNA TGTGCCAGCAACTCGGGGGCCAACGTCCTGACTTTC. Protein sequence: CASNSGANVLTF. Looking up the rest from reference TRBV28 and TRBJ2-6 gives the full variable domain: DVKVTQSSRYLVKRTGEKVFLECVQDMDHENMFWYRQDPGLGLRLIYFSYDVKMKEKGDIPEGYSVSREKKERFSLILESASTNQTSMYLCASNSGANVLTFGAGSRLTVL.

This rearrangement joins TRBV3-1 (or the pseudogene TRBV3-2) to TRBJ2-7, with D unresolved. Per the germline V gene, CDR1 is LGHDT and CDR2 is YNNKEL (reference sequence). The CDR3 runs 12 residues. V dropped 3 bases and J dropped 9 bases, with 12 bases sitting between them. The CDR3 DNA follows: TGTGCCAGCAGCCAGCGCCGTTTTTTGCAGTACTTC. It codes for CASSQRRFLQYF.

This chain uses TRBV19 with TRBJ1-2; TRBD1 matches 8 bases. Germline values: CDR1 LNHDA, CDR2 SQIVND (reference sequence). V lost 7 bases and J lost 1; bases outside the gene matches: 11. The CDR3 sequence is 16 residues long. The CDR3 here is CASIPGQGGFNYGYTF. CDR3 in DNA: TGTGCCAGTATCCCCGGACAGGGCGGTTTTAACTATGGCTACACCTTC.